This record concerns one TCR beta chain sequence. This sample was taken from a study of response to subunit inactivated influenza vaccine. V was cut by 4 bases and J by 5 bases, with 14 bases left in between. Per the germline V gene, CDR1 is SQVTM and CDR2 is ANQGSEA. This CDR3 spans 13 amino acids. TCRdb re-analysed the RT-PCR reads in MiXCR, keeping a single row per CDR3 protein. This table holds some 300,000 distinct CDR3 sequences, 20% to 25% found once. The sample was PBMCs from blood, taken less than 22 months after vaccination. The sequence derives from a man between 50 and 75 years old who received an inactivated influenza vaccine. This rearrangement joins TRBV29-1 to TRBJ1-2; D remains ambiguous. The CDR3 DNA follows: TGCAGCGTTGTGGAGATCGGAGGGTATGGCTACACCTTC. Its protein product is CSVVEIGGYGYTF.